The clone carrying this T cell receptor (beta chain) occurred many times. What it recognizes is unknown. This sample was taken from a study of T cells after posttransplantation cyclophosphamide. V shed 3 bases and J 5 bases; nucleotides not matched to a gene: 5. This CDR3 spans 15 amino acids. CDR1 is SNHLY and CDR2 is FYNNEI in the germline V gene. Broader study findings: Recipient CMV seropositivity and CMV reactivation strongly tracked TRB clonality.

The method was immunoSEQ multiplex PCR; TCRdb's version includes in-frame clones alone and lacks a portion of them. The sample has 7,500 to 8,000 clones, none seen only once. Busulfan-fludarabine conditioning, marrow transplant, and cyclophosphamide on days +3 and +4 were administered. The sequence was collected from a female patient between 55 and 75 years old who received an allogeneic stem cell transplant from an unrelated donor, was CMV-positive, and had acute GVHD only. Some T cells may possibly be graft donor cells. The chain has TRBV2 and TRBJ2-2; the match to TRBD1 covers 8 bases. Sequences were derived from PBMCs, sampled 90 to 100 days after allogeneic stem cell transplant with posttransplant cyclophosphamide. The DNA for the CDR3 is TGTGCCAGCAGTGACGGGACAGGTCGTACCGGGGAGCTGTTTTTT. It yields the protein CASSDGTGRTGELFF.